This TCR beta chain was captured by sequencing in a study of blood T cells in healthy people across ages. Study context: In model experiments, template switching was able to capture about one barcoded beta molecule for every two T cells that were present.

With regard to this clonotype: What it binds is not known.

There are 12 residues in the CDR3. Deletions cut 6 bases from V and 7 bases from J, with 10 bases between. Germline V gives CDR1 SNHLY, CDR2 FYNNEI. Whole-study findings and limits: The unknown donor CMV status may have confounded expanded clonotype changes.

With a J-beta primer mix and a sample-barcoded 5' primer, a second PCR ran about 6 to 11 cycles. Tagging of each cDNA molecule was performed by a template-switch adaptor with 12 random nucleotides. A minimum of 3 million CDR3-containing paired-end reads was obtained for each sample. Via MiXCR, TCRdb re-called the 5' RACE reads, giving one row per CDR3 protein. In the table there are 650,000 to 700,000 distinct CDR3 sequences, around 50% of which are singletons. The chain recombines TRBV2 with TRBJ2-1, with D possibly TRBD2 on 5 matching bases. Sequenced input: blood. The origin of this receptor is a woman aged 80 or over in good health. CDR3 amino acids: CASRFGLNEQFF. CDR3 nucleotides: TGTGCCAGCAGATTTGGACTGAATGAGCAGTTCTTC.